This TCR beta chain emerged from a study of T cell responses to AZD1222 COVID-19 vaccine. Repertoires were generated with immunoSEQ multiplex PCR, while TCRdb's copy carries only in-frame clones and drops some. The sample includes some 170,000 clones, approximately 89% of them seen just once. Trimming pared 0 bases from V and 2 bases from J, leaving 14 bases between. Germline V gene data show CDR1 as SGHKS and CDR2 as YYEKEE (reference sequence). The CDR3 runs to 16 residues. About this clone: The antigen is unknown.

Overall study results and limits: Donors were largely white British and mainly female; clonal diversity was possibly underestimated.

The chain uses TRBV5-5 and TRBJ1-1, with D possibly matching TRBD1 (6 bases). The sequenced sample was peripheral blood, obtained 28 days after the second AZD1222 dose. The sequence was obtained from an adult who received the AZD1222 COVID-19 vaccine. The CDR3 sequence: CASSLDPGTTNTEAFF. The CDR3 DNA reads as TGTGCCAGCAGCTTGGACCCCGGGACAACCAACACTGAAGCTTTCTTT.